These T cell receptor beta chains were read from a single sample in a study of T cell repertoires in cytomegalovirus infection. Their antigen targets remain unknown. TCRdb used MiXCR to reprocess the reads, holding one entry per CDR3 protein. The sample consists of around 300,000 distinct CDR3 sequences, around 20% of them appearing once. This specimen was cultured PBMCs, taken from culture after CMV antigen stimulation. The source is a human donor in good health (CMV status not recorded). Some clones in this sample may be carry-over from other donors' samples. CDR3s include the opening cysteine and the closing phenylalanine or tryptophan. D genes are given only for firm matches. A clone size is listed for some rows: how often the clone was seen (once, few, many), or a class if it is expanded.

V gene: TRBV20-1; clone size: few; J gene: TRBJ2-1; D gene: TRBD2; CDR3 DNA: TGCAGTGCTAGAGATCTACTAGCGGTCTACAATGAGCAGTTCTTC; CDR3 protein: CSARDLLAVYNEQFF
V gene: TRBV2; clone size: few; J gene: TRBJ1-3; D gene: .; CDR3 DNA: TGTGCCAGCAGCAACATGTACTCTGGAAACACCATATATTTT; CDR3 protein: CASSNMYSGNTIYF
V gene: TRBV7-3; clone size: .; J gene: TRBJ2-2; D gene: TRBD1; CDR3 DNA: TGTGCCAGCAGGTCCGGCGGGGGACAGGGTCCCGGGGAGCTGTTTTTT; CDR3 protein: CASRSGGGQGPGELFF
V gene: TRBV28; clone size: few; J gene: TRBJ2-2; D gene: TRBD2; CDR3 DNA: TGTGCCAGCCTCGCGGGGGGGACGTACACCGGGGAGCTGTTTTTT; CDR3 protein: CASLAGGTYTGELFF
V gene: TRBV7-9; clone size: .; J gene: TRBJ1-2; D gene: .; CDR3 DNA: TGTGCCAGCAGCTACGACAGCTTCTATGGCTACACCTTC; CDR3 protein: CASSYDSFYGYTF
V gene: TRBV28; clone size: .; J gene: TRBJ2-5; D gene: .; CDR3 DNA: TGTGCCAGCAGTTTCAGAACTCCGGGACGAGAGACCCAGTACTTC; CDR3 protein: CASSFRTPGRETQYF
V gene: TRBV4-2; clone size: .; J gene: TRBJ2-7; D gene: .; CDR3 DNA: TGTGCCAGCAGCCAAGATCGGCAGTCCTACGAGCAGTACTTC; CDR3 protein: CASSQDRQSYEQYF
V gene: TRBV6-2/TRBV6-3; clone size: .; J gene: TRBJ1-2; D gene: .; CDR3 DNA: TGTGCCAGCGGGAGGACGGAATATGGCTACACCTTC; CDR3 protein: CASGRTEYGYTF
V gene: TRBV29-1; clone size: .; J gene: TRBJ2-7; D gene: .; CDR3 DNA: TGCAGCGTGAACAGGGCCCGCGAGCAGTACTTC; CDR3 protein: CSVNRAREQYF
V gene: TRBV10-3; clone size: .; J gene: TRBJ1-3; D gene: .; CDR3 DNA: TGTGCCATCAGTGACCCGACATACTCTGGAAACACCATATATTTT; CDR3 protein: CAISDPTYSGNTIYF
V gene: TRBV7-8; clone size: many; J gene: TRBJ2-3; D gene: .; CDR3 DNA: TGTGCCAGCAGCAGGAGAGCAGATACGCAGTATTTT; CDR3 protein: CASSRRADTQYF
V gene: TRBV6-2/TRBV6-3; clone size: .; J gene: TRBJ1-1; D gene: .; CDR3 DNA: TGTGCCAGCAGTTATCATTCGGGGCCGACGGCTTTCTTT; CDR3 protein: CASSYHSGPTAFF
V gene: TRBV7-2; clone size: many; J gene: TRBJ2-1; D gene: TRBD1; CDR3 DNA: TGTGCCAGCAGCTTAGTGACGCAGGGGGATTATGAGCAGTTCTTC; CDR3 protein: CASSLVTQGDYEQFF
V gene: TRBV10-3; clone size: .; J gene: TRBJ2-5; D gene: .; CDR3 DNA: TGTGCCATCAGTGAGTCTAGGGGGTTCCAAGAGACCCAGTACTTC; CDR3 protein: CAISESRGFQETQYF
V gene: TRBV7-2; clone size: many; J gene: TRBJ2-5; D gene: .; CDR3 DNA: TGTGCCAGCAGCCCCCACCCGAGGGGAGAGACCCAGTACTTC; CDR3 protein: CASSPHPRGETQYF
V gene: TRBV6-2/TRBV6-3; clone size: many; J gene: TRBJ1-1; D gene: TRBD1; CDR3 DNA: TGTGCCAGCAGTTACGGGACAGGGAACACTGAAGCTTTCTTT; CDR3 protein: CASSYGTGNTEAFF
V gene: TRBV15; clone size: .; J gene: TRBJ1-2; D gene: .; CDR3 DNA: TGTGCCACCAGCAGAGGGACCGCTAACTATGGCTACACCTTC; CDR3 protein: CATSRGTANYGYTF
V gene: TRBV12-3/TRBV12-4; clone size: many; J gene: TRBJ2-2; D gene: TRBD1; CDR3 DNA: TGTGCCAGCAGCCTGGGACAGATCACCGGGGAGCTGTTTTTT; CDR3 protein: CASSLGQITGELFF
V gene: TRBV7-9; clone size: .; J gene: TRBJ2-5; D gene: .; CDR3 DNA: TGTGCCAGCAGCTTAGGAGGGACTCCAGAGACCCAGTACTTC; CDR3 protein: CASSLGGTPETQYF
V gene: TRBV6-1; clone size: .; J gene: TRBJ2-1; D gene: TRBD2; CDR3 DNA: TGTGCCAGCAGCCCCGCGGGAGGAGGCTACAATGAGCAGTTCTTC; CDR3 protein: CASSPAGGGYNEQFF
V gene: TRBV12-3/TRBV12-4; clone size: many; J gene: TRBJ1-1; D gene: .; CDR3 DNA: TGTGCCAGCAGTTTGTTAGGGCAGACTGAAGCTTTCTTT; CDR3 protein: CASSLLGQTEAFF
V gene: TRBV9; clone size: .; J gene: TRBJ2-2; D gene: .; CDR3 DNA: TGTGCCAGCAGTTTTTCCGGGAACACCGGGGAGCTGTTTTTT; CDR3 protein: CASSFSGNTGELFF
V gene: TRBV7-9; clone size: many; J gene: TRBJ1-1; D gene: .; CDR3 DNA: TGTGCCAGCAGCTTATTTCCAGGAATGGGCACTGAAGCTTTCTTT; CDR3 protein: CASSLFPGMGTEAFF
V gene: TRBV19; clone size: once; J gene: TRBJ1-1; D gene: TRBD1; CDR3 DNA: TGTGCCAGTAGTATACAGGGGGGGGCTGAAGCTTTCTTT; CDR3 protein: CASSIQGGAEAFF
V gene: TRBV12-3/TRBV12-4; clone size: many; J gene: TRBJ1-1; D gene: .; CDR3 DNA: TGTGCCAGCAAGCGGGAGTTCACTGAAGCTTTCTTT; CDR3 protein: CASKREFTEAFF
V gene: TRBV20-1; clone size: few; J gene: TRBJ2-1; D gene: TRBD1; CDR3 DNA: TGCAGTGCTAGAGATCAGGGGGCCCCCGAGGGCGATGAGCAGTTCTTC; CDR3 protein: CSARDQGAPEGDEQFF
V gene: TRBV6-2/TRBV6-3; clone size: .; J gene: TRBJ2-7; D gene: TRBD2; CDR3 DNA: TGTGCCAGTGCTTCTAGCGGGAGTTACCACGAGCAGTACTTC; CDR3 protein: CASASSGSYHEQYF
V gene: TRBV7-2; clone size: many; J gene: TRBJ1-6; D gene: .; CDR3 DNA: TGTGCCAGCAGCCTAGGGATTTTTGGTTCACCCCTCCACTTT; CDR3 protein: CASSLGIFGSPLHF
V gene: TRBV15; clone size: .; J gene: TRBJ2-7; D gene: .; CDR3 DNA: TGTGCCACCAGCAGAGACCTTCTGCCGGGGCAGTACTTC; CDR3 protein: CATSRDLLPGQYF
V gene: TRBV4-1; clone size: .; J gene: TRBJ2-5; D gene: TRBD2; CDR3 DNA: TGCGCCAGCAGCCAGGTTAGGACTAGCGGGACAGAGACCCAGTACTTC; CDR3 protein: CASSQVRTSGTETQYF
V gene: TRBV7-2; clone size: many; J gene: TRBJ2-7; D gene: TRBD2; CDR3 DNA: TGTGCCAGCAGCTTGACTAGCGGGAGAGTCTACGAGCAGTACTTC; CDR3 protein: CASSLTSGRVYEQYF
V gene: TRBV7-2; clone size: many; J gene: TRBJ2-2; D gene: .; CDR3 DNA: TGTGCCAGCAGCCGTTCCGGGACCCGGAACACCGGGGAGCTGTTTTTT; CDR3 protein: CASSRSGTRNTGELFF
V gene: TRBV19; clone size: few; J gene: TRBJ2-2; D gene: TRBD2; CDR3 DNA: TGTGCCAGTAGTTTAGCGGGAGGGATCGGGGAGCTGTTTTTT; CDR3 protein: CASSLAGGIGELFF
V gene: TRBV7-2; clone size: few; J gene: TRBJ2-2; D gene: TRBD2; CDR3 DNA: TGTGCCAGCAGCTTAGGGGGGGGGGTGGGGACCGGGGAGCTGTTTTTT; CDR3 protein: CASSLGGGVGTGELFF
V gene: TRBV4-1; clone size: .; J gene: TRBJ2-1; D gene: TRBD2; CDR3 DNA: TGCGCCAGCAGCCAGCCCTTGGCGGGAGCTCGGGGGAATGAGCAGTTCTTC; CDR3 protein: CASSQPLAGARGNEQFF